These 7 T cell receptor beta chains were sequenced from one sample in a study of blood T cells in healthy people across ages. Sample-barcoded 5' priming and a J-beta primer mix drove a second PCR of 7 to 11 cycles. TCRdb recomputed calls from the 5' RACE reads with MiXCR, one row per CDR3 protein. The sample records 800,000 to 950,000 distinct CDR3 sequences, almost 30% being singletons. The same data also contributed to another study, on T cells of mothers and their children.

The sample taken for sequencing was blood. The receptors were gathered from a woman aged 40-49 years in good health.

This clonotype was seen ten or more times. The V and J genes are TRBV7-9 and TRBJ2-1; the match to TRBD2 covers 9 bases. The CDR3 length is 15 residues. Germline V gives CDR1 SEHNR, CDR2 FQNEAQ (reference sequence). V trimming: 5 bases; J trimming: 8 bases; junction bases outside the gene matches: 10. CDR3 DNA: TGTGCCAGCAGCCCGTGGCGGGGGGGCGTTGATGAGCAGTTCTTC. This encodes CASSPWRGGVDEQFF.

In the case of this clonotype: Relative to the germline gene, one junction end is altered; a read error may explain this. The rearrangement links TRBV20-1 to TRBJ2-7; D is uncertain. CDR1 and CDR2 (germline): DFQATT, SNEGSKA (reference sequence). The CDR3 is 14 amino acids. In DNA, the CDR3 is TGCAGTGCTGGAGAAGCCCTGAGCTCCTACGAGCAGTACTTC. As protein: CSAGEALSSYEQYF.

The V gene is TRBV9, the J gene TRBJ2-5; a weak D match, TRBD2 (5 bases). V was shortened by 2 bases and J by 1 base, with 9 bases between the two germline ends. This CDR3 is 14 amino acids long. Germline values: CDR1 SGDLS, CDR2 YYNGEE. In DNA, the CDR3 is TGTGCCAGCAGCGTCTACGGGGTCCAAGAGACCCAGTACTTC. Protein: CASSVYGVQETQYF.

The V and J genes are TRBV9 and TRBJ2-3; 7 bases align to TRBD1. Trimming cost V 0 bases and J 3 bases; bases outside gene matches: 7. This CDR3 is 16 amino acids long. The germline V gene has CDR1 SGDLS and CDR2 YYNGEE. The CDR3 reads CASSVVPGGMTDTQYF. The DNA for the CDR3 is TGTGCCAGCAGCGTAGTTCCAGGGGGAATGACAGATACGCAGTATTTT.

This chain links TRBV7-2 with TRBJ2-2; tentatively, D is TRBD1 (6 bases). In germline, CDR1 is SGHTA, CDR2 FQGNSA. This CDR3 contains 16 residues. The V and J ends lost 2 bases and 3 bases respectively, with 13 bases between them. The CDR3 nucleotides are TGTGCCAGCAGCTTACGAGTAAACAGGGACACCGGGGAGCTGTTTTTT. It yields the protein CASSLRVNRDTGELFF.

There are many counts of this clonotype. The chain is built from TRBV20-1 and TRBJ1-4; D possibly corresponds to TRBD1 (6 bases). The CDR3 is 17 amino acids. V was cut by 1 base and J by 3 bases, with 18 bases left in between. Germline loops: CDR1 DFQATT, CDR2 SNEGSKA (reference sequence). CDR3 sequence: CSARAPGGGAPNEKLFF. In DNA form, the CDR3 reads TGCAGTGCTAGAGCTCCCGGGGGGGGCGCGCCTAATGAAAAACTGTTTTTT.

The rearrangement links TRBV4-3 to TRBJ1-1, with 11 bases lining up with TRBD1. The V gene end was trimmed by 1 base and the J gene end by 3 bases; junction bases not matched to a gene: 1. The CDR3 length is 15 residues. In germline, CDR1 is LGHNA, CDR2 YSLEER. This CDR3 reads CASSQGDRGYTEAFF. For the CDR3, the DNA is TGCGCCAGCAGCCAAGGGGACAGGGGGTACACTGAAGCTTTCTTT.